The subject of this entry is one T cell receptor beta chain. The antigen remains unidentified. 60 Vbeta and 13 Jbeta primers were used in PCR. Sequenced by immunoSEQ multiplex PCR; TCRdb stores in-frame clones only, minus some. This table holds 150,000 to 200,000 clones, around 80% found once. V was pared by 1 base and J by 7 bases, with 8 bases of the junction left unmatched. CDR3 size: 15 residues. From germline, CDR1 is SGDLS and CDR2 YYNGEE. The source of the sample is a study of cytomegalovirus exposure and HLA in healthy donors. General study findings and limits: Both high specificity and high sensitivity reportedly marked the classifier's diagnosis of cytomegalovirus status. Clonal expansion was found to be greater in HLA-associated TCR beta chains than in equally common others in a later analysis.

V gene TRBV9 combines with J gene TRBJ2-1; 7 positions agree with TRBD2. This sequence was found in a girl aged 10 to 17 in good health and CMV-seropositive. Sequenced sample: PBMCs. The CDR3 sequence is CASSVFAGVGNEQFF. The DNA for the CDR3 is TGTGCCAGCAGCGTATTCGCGGGAGTCGGGAATGAGCAGTTCTTC.